These T cell receptor beta chains were read from a single sample in a study of T cells in Graves' hyperthyroidism and ophthalmopathy. TCRdb itself ran the multiplex PCR reads through MiXCR, one entry per CDR3 protein. Among a few hundred thousand distinct CDR3 sequences listed, roughly 14% were seen once. The sample comprised blood. These receptors were taken from a woman aged 30 to 39 with Graves' hyperthyroidism. The CDR3 runs from the conserved cysteine through the conserved F or W. The order of the fields is D gene, J gene, clone size, CDR3 length, V gene, CDR3 protein, CDR3 DNA. D genes are given only for firm matches. Clone size, where shown, is once, few, many, or a class for clones that have expanded.

d_gene: NA
j_gene: TRBJ2-2
abundance: few
len: 19
v_gene: TRBV12-3/TRBV12-4
CDR3aa: CASSFSLWKGPTNTGELFF
CDR3nt: TGTGCCAGCAGTTTCTCTCTCTGGAAAGGACCGACGAACACCGGGGAGCTGTTTTTT

d_gene: TRBD1
j_gene: TRBJ1-1
abundance: many
len: 13
v_gene: TRBV7-3
CDR3aa: CASSLTGGTEAFF
CDR3nt: TGTGCCAGCAGCCTTACAGGGGGCACTGAAGCTTTCTTT

d_gene: NA
j_gene: TRBJ1-4
abundance: NA
len: 16
v_gene: TRBV12-3/TRBV12-4
CDR3aa: CASSPEGGGWGEKLFF
CDR3nt: TGTGCCAGCAGCCCAGAGGGGGGAGGGTGGGGGGAAAAACTGTTTTTT

d_gene: NA
j_gene: TRBJ1-4
abundance: once
len: 16
v_gene: TRBV4-1
CDR3aa: CASSQDRAGTNEKLFF
CDR3nt: TGCGCCAGCAGCCAAGATCGGGCGGGGACTAATGAAAAACTGTTTTTT

d_gene: NA
j_gene: TRBJ2-7
abundance: many
len: 13
v_gene: TRBV6-1
CDR3aa: CASSREKYYEQYF
CDR3nt: TGTGCCAGCAGTCGGGAGAAGTATTACGAGCAGTACTTC

d_gene: NA
j_gene: TRBJ1-1
abundance: many
len: 14
v_gene: TRBV9
CDR3aa: CASSVVMENTEAFF
CDR3nt: TGTGCCAGCAGCGTAGTGATGGAGAACACTGAAGCTTTCTTT

d_gene: NA
j_gene: TRBJ2-7
abundance: few
len: 14
v_gene: TRBV11-2
CDR3aa: CASKGVSGSYEQYF
CDR3nt: TGTGCCAGCAAGGGGGTTAGCGGATCCTACGAGCAGTACTTC

d_gene: NA
j_gene: TRBJ2-5
abundance: many
len: 17
v_gene: TRBV6-1
CDR3aa: CASSEATRTYARETQYF
CDR3nt: TGTGCCAGCAGTGAAGCGACCCGGACCTACGCCAGGGAGACCCAGTACTTC

d_gene: NA
j_gene: TRBJ1-4
abundance: many
len: 15
v_gene: TRBV20-1
CDR3aa: CSAEDSTGFGEKLFF
CDR3nt: TGCAGTGCTGAAGACTCGACAGGTTTTGGGGAAAAACTGTTTTTT

d_gene: TRBD2
j_gene: TRBJ2-1
abundance: many
len: 15
v_gene: TRBV5-1
CDR3aa: CASSLDTSGYNEQFF
CDR3nt: TGCGCCAGCAGCCTCGATACTAGCGGCTACAATGAGCAGTTCTTC

d_gene: NA
j_gene: TRBJ2-7
abundance: few
len: 13
v_gene: TRBV10-3
CDR3aa: CAISEGTRYEQYF
CDR3nt: TGTGCCATCAGTGAGGGTACCAGGTACGAGCAGTACTTC

d_gene: NA
j_gene: TRBJ1-6
abundance: NA
len: 15
v_gene: TRBV3-1
CDR3aa: CASSQGIGMGSPLHF
CDR3nt: TGTGCCAGCAGCCAAGGAATAGGGATGGGTTCACCCCTCCACTTT

d_gene: NA
j_gene: TRBJ2-7
abundance: NA
len: 12
v_gene: TRBV29-1
CDR3aa: CSVWEGVSEQYF
CDR3nt: TGCAGCGTGTGGGAGGGGGTCAGCGAGCAGTACTTC

d_gene: NA
j_gene: TRBJ1-6
abundance: NA
len: 15
v_gene: TRBV27
CDR3aa: CASSSEEAANSPLHF
CDR3nt: TGTGCCAGCAGTTCCGAGGAGGCGGCAAATTCACCCCTCCACTTT

d_gene: NA
j_gene: TRBJ2-1
abundance: many
len: 15
v_gene: TRBV3-1
CDR3aa: CASSQERVYHNEQFF
CDR3nt: TGTGCCAGCAGCCAAGAGAGGGTTTATCACAATGAGCAGTTCTTC

d_gene: NA
j_gene: TRBJ1-5
abundance: NA
len: 14
v_gene: TRBV12-3/TRBV12-4
CDR3aa: CATRQLSIHQPQHF
CDR3nt: TGTGCCACCCGACAACTTTCTATTCATCAGCCCCAGCATTTT

d_gene: TRBD2
j_gene: TRBJ2-1
abundance: many
len: 16
v_gene: TRBV13
CDR3aa: CASSPRLAVSYNEQFF
CDR3nt: TGTGCCAGCAGCCCCCGACTAGCGGTATCCTACAATGAGCAGTTCTTC

d_gene: NA
j_gene: TRBJ2-7
abundance: many
len: 12
v_gene: TRBV20-1
CDR3aa: CSASDRGYEQYF
CDR3nt: TGCAGTGCTAGCGACCGGGGATACGAGCAGTACTTC

d_gene: TRBD1
j_gene: TRBJ1-5
abundance: many
len: 17
v_gene: TRBV2
CDR3aa: CASSEAYQWTGSQPQHF
CDR3nt: TGTGCCAGCAGTGAAGCGTATCAGTGGACAGGTAGTCAGCCCCAGCATTTT

d_gene: NA
j_gene: TRBJ2-1
abundance: NA
len: 16
v_gene: TRBV19
CDR3aa: CASSIKWGGGYNEQFF
CDR3nt: TGTGCCAGTAGTATAAAATGGGGGGGCGGGTATAATGAGCAGTTCTTC

d_gene: TRBD2
j_gene: TRBJ2-1
abundance: few
len: 15
v_gene: TRBV29-1
CDR3aa: CSARLAGGPINEQFF
CDR3nt: TGCAGCGCAAGACTAGCGGGAGGGCCCATCAATGAGCAGTTCTTC

d_gene: NA
j_gene: TRBJ1-5
abundance: many
len: 14
v_gene: TRBV13
CDR3aa: CASSLGLIHQPQHF
CDR3nt: TGTGCCAGCAGCTTAGGACTGATCCATCAGCCCCAGCATTTT

d_gene: TRBD2
j_gene: TRBJ2-7
abundance: many
len: 14
v_gene: TRBV6-1
CDR3aa: CASRTSGRTNEQYF
CDR3nt: TGTGCCAGCAGGACTAGCGGGAGGACGAACGAGCAGTACTTC

d_gene: TRBD2
j_gene: TRBJ2-7
abundance: many
len: 18
v_gene: TRBV24-1
CDR3aa: CATSDPRTTSGRKYEQYF
CDR3nt: TGTGCCACCAGTGACCCACGAACGACTAGCGGGAGGAAGTACGAGCAGTACTTC